The clone carrying this TCR beta chain showed up many times. Its target is unknown. Uncontrolled infection, other autoimmune disease, pregnancy or lactation disqualified patients from enrolment. The authors obtained PBMCs from over 8 ml of fresh peripheral blood. Germline CDR1 reads DFQATT; CDR2 reads SNEGSKA (reference sequence). This CDR3 contains 14 residues. Germline trimming cut 4 bases from V and 10 bases from J; bases unmatched to any gene: 7. The sample belongs to a study of T cells in Graves' hyperthyroidism and ophthalmopathy. Study-wide findings and caveats: Ophthalmopathy was separated from stable hyperthyroidism by a 13 V-J model.

Amplification targeted TCR beta CDR3 regions from RNA transcripts. The HTBI primer set drove a first-round RT-PCR of the TCR CDR3. TCRdb recomputed calls from the multiplex PCR reads with MiXCR, one row per CDR3 protein. The sample carries 150,000 or so distinct CDR3 sequences, roughly 23% recorded once. This sequence was found in a woman aged 50 to 60 with Graves' hyperthyroidism that later progressed to Graves' ophthalmopathy. The sequenced sample was blood. This chain joins TRBV20-1 and TRBJ2-1, with 13 bases lining up with TRBD2. This CDR3 reads CSAKTSGRNGEQFF. The CDR3 DNA is TGCAGTGCTAAGACTAGCGGGAGGAACGGCGAGCAGTTCTTC.